This TCR beta chain was found in a study of cytomegalovirus exposure and HLA in healthy donors. Germline CDR1 reads MDHEN; CDR2 reads SYDVKM. This CDR3 has 13 amino acids. A multiplex PCR was run with 60 Vbeta primers and 13 Jbeta primers. In the original workflow: In a later analysis, of some 80 million unique beta chains, some 10 million appeared in at least two donors. Sequencing used immunoSEQ multiplex PCR; TCRdb keeps in-frame clones, though not all of them. That table is the source of V, J and clone size, and D and trimming were worked out from the DNA. This table holds around 150,000 clones, less than 90% found once.

The sequencing input was PBMCs. The chain is built from TRBV28 and TRBJ2-5; the D gene is possibly TRBD2 (6 bases). The DNA end is a closer match to TRBJ2-7, so the J assignment may be wrong. The clonotype originates from a male donor in good health and CMV-seropositive. The chain's CDR3 is CASTSGLAYEQYF. As DNA, the CDR3 is TGTGCCAGCACGAGCGGGTTGGCCTACGAGCAGTACTTC.